The clone carrying this T cell receptor beta chain occurred many times. These data are taken from a study of CD8 T cells in ankylosing spondylitis. Germline-derived CDR1 and CDR2 are SGHRS and YFSETQ. The V and J ends lost 7 bases and 6 bases, in that order; junction bases with no gene match: 6. This CDR3 has 13 amino acids. One entry per CDR3 protein results from TCRdb running MiXCR on the 5' RACE reads. Altogether roughly 97,000 distinct CDR3 sequences are present, about 8.3% being singletons, with the ten largest covering 9.9%. This rearrangement joins TRBV5-1 to TRBJ1-2; TRBD1 matches 10 bases. Sample: blood, either unsorted or a sorted T cell fraction (not recorded which). The receptor was derived from a male donor with ankylosing spondylitis or in good health (not recorded which). The CDR3 DNA follows: TGCGCCAGCGGGACAGGGGATCGGGATGGCTACACCTTC. Its translation is CASGTGDRDGYTF. Combining the CDR3 with reference TRBV5-1 and TRBJ1-2 gives the whole variable domain KAGVTQTPRYLIKTRGQQVTLSCSPISGHRSVSWYQQTPGQGLQFLFEYFSETQRNKGNFPGRFSGRQFSNSRSEMNVSTLELGDSALYLCASGTGDRDGYTFGSGTRLTVV.